These 30 T cell receptor beta chains came from one sample sequenced in a study of metastatic and nonmetastatic thyroid tumors. TCRdb re-called the PCR reads with MiXCR. Among 30,000 to 35,000 clones, 25% to 30% were seen once, and the ten largest hold 32%. Each patient came to thyroid surgery without any prior treatment (of any kind). The sequenced sample was blood. The receptors stem from a female donor with papillary thyroid cancer or a benign thyroid nodule (not recorded which). Some clones in this sample may be carry-over from other donors' samples.

The V and J genes are TRBV7-2 and TRBJ2-5, with 13 nucleotides matching TRBD2. The CDR3 loop spans 19 amino acids. V dropped 0 bases and J dropped 7; count of bases not matched to a gene: 14. Germline loops: CDR1 SGHTA, CDR2 FQGNSA. The CDR3 DNA is TGTGCCAGCAGCTTAGCCGGGACGGTTGGACTAGCGGGAGTGGCGACCCAGTACTTC. It yields the protein CASSLAGTVGLAGVATQYF. The entire variable domain, with the rest obtained from reference TRBV7-2 and TRBJ2-5, is as follows: GAGVSQSPSNKVTEKGKDVELRCDPISGHTALYWYRQSLGQGLEFLIYFQGNSAPDKSGLPSDRFSAERTGGSVSTLTIQRTQQEDSAVYLCASSLAGTVGLAGVATQYFGPGTRLLVL.

Many counts were recorded for this clone. The chain carries TRBV4-1 and TRBJ1-3, with no clear D. Germline V lookup: CDR1 MGHRA, CDR2 YSYEKL. The CDR3 covers 17 residues. With 1 base removed from V and 0 bases from J, the gap between germline ends came to 13 bases. The CDR3 DNA is TGCGCCAGCAGCCAAGGGACGGGCCTGGGCTCTGGAAACACCATATATTTT. It translates to CASSQGTGLGSGNTIYF.

The table lists this clone with a few counts. The chain uses TRBV28 and TRBJ2-7, with 12 bases identical to TRBD2. Trimming removed 4 bases from V and 9 bases from J; junction bases left unmatched: 10. The CDR3 sequence is 15 residues long. Per germline, CDR1 MDHEN and CDR2 SYDVKM. The CDR3 nucleotides are TGTGCCAGCAGTTCCCTAGCGGGAGGGAATACGCGGCAGTACTTC. It is translated as CASSSLAGGNTRQYF.

The rearrangement links TRBV11-2 to TRBJ1-1, with D possibly matching TRBD1 (5 bases). Germline CDR1 and CDR2: SGHAT and FQNNGV. This CDR3 is built from 16 residues. V was shortened by 7 bases and J by 4 bases, with 22 bases between the two germline ends. The CDR3 is CASIPPRVHGGTEAFF. The CDR3 nucleotides are TGTGCCAGCATCCCGCCCCGGGTGCACGGGGGCACTGAAGCTTTCTTT.

This rearrangement joins TRBV7-2 to TRBJ1-2, with D maybe TRBD1 (6 bases). The ends were cut back, 0 bases at V and 4 bases at J, with 18 bases in the middle. Germline CDR1 and CDR2: SGHTA and FQGNSA. This CDR3 spans 17 amino acids. The CDR3 sequence is CASSLARDNQAIYGYTF. The CDR3 coding sequence is TGTGCCAGCAGCTTAGCACGGGACAACCAAGCAATCTATGGCTACACCTTC.

The rearrangement joins TRBV7-6 to TRBJ1-2; D might be TRBD1 (5 bases). V lost 4 bases to trimming and J lost 8 bases, with 17 bases between them. This CDR3 spans 14 amino acids. Germline-derived CDR1 and CDR2 are SGHVS and FNYEAQ. The CDR3 DNA sequence: TGTGCCAGCAGCTCCCCCGGGGCCTTCTGGGGCTACACCTTC. Amino acids: CASSSPGAFWGYTF.

This clone came up many times. The rearrangement joins TRBV2 to TRBJ2-3, with TRBD1 as a possible D gene (6 bases). The V gene's germline CDR1 is SNHLY and CDR2 FYNNEI. Trimming removed 6 bases at V and 4 bases at J, with 14 bases between. The CDR3 has 14 residues. In nucleotides, the CDR3 is TGTGCCAGCAGCCCCAGGACAGTTCCAGATACGCAGTATTTT. This translates into CASSPRTVPDTQYF.

Ten or more counts support this clone. Other DNA sequences in the same sample also yield this CDR3. The chain uses TRBV5-1 and TRBJ1-1; D might be TRBD1 (6 bases). CDR1 is SGHRS and CDR2 is YFSETQ in the germline V gene. V was cut by 1 base and J by 1 base, with 14 bases left in between. There are 16 residues in the CDR3. CDR3 region: CASSLPSGHKNTEAFF. DNA for the CDR3: TGCGCCAGCAGCTTGCCGTCGGGACATAAGAACACTGAAGCTTTCTTT.

A note on this clone: One end of the junction is discordant with germline, which a read error may explain. This chain connects TRBV11-2 to TRBJ2-2, with D possibly being TRBD2 (5 bases). The germline V gene has CDR1 SGHAT and CDR2 FQNNGV. The CDR3 is 14 amino acids. CDR3 DNA sequence: TGTGCCAGCAGCCCCCGTGGAGGAACCGGGGATCTGTTTTTT. The encoded protein is CASSPRGGTGDLFF.

The chain links TRBV11-2 to TRBJ2-3; the match to TRBD2 covers 14 bases. V was clipped by 6 bases and J by 6 bases; unmatched bases: 8. Germline CDR1 SGHAT, CDR2 FQNNGV. The CDR3 runs to 16 residues. This CDR3 reads CASSLRLAGGSDTQYF. In DNA, the CDR3 is TGTGCCAGCAGTCTAAGACTAGCGGGAGGGTCCGATACGCAGTATTTT.

This clone showed up many times. One end of the junction varies from germline; a read error may be responsible. The chain couples TRBV28 to TRBJ2-5; 8 bases fit TRBD2. The CDR3 is made up of 16 amino acids. The germline V gene encodes CDR1 MDHEN and CDR2 SYDVKM. The chain's CDR3 is CANSSGTPLDRQTQYF. CDR3 sequence (DNA): TGTGCCAACAGTAGCGGGACTCCCTTAGACCGTCAGACCCAGTACTTC.

At least ten counts were recorded for this clone. At the DNA level, this CDR3 is encoded by other sequences in the same sample as well. The genes are TRBV29-1 and TRBJ2-1; 9 bases are a match to TRBD1. The CDR3 spans 13 residues. V was clipped by 6 bases and J by 7 bases; unmatched bases: 7. Germline V gives CDR1 SQVTM, CDR2 ANQGSEA. In DNA, the CDR3 is TGCAGCGTGCGGGACAGGGTGGGTAATGAGCAGTTCTTC. Protein sequence: CSVRDRVGNEQFF.

This clone has at least ten counts. The chain combines TRBV18 with TRBJ1-1; possible D gene TRBD1, 5 bases. Germline CDR1 reads KGHSH; CDR2 reads LQKENI. Trimming shortened V by 0 bases and J by 5 bases, and 13 bases separated the two germline ends. This CDR3 has 15 amino acids. The CDR3 reads CASSPPAGLETEAFF. CDR3 nucleotides: TGTGCCAGCTCACCACCGGCAGGGTTGGAGACTGAAGCTTTCTTT.

The rearrangement links TRBV28 to TRBJ1-1, with D tentatively TRBD1 (6 bases). This CDR3 is 14 amino acids long. V lost 3 bases and J 7 bases, leaving 15 bases between the germline ends. The germline V gene has CDR1 MDHEN and CDR2 SYDVKM. The CDR3 bases are TGTGCCAGCAGTTTCAGGGGACGGGTCAATGAAGCTTTCTTT. Encoded protein: CASSFRGRVNEAFF.

This clone was recorded many times. The chain employs TRBV6-2 or TRBV6-3 and TRBJ2-3, with 9 bases identical to TRBD2. Germline V gene data show CDR1 as MNHEY and CDR2 as SVGEGT. V shed 4 bases and J 3 bases; nucleotides not matched to a gene: 8. CDR3 size: 16 residues. DNA of the CDR3: TGTGCCAGCAGTTCCCGACAGACTAGCGGTACAGATACGCAGTATTTT. Amino acids: CASSSRQTSGTDTQYF.

This clone was counted at least ten times. The chain joins TRBV6-1 to TRBJ2-1, with 10 bases that match TRBD2. The CDR3 has 15 residues. Germline V lookup: CDR1 MNHNS, CDR2 SASEGT. Trimming at V came to 5 bases and at J to 4 bases, leaving 5 bases not matched to a gene. CDR3 loop: CASSLAGAAYNEQFF. In nucleotides, the CDR3 is TGTGCCAGCAGTCTAGCGGGAGCGGCATACAATGAGCAGTTCTTC.

J is TRBJ2-7 and V is TRBV13, with D perhaps matching TRBD2 (6 bases). V lost 4 bases, J lost 4 bases, and 11 bases lay in between. The CDR3 is made up of 13 amino acids. CDR1 is PRHDT and CDR2 is FYEKMQ in the germline V gene (reference sequence). The CDR3 spells CASSSSGVYEQYF. The CDR3, as DNA: TGTGCCAGCAGCTCTTCGGGGGTGTACGAGCAGTACTTC.

The table lists this clone with many counts. The chain combines TRBV7-9 with TRBJ2-5; 8 positions agree with TRBD2. CDR1 and CDR2 from the germline V gene are SEHNR and FQNEAQ (reference sequence). J lost 5 bases, V lost 5 bases, and 10 bases had no gene match. This CDR3 is 15 amino acids long. The CDR3 bases are TGTGCCAGCAGCCAAGGATCTAGCGGGTATGAGACCCAGTACTTC. Residues: CASSQGSSGYETQYF.

The chain carries TRBV5-1 and TRBJ1-1; TRBD1 aligns across 7 bases. The CDR3 is made up of 16 amino acids. The ends lost 6 bases at V and 5 bases at J; junction bases unmatched: 16. Per germline, CDR1 SGHRS and CDR2 YFSETQ. Written as DNA, the CDR3 is TGCGCCAGCATCCTGGAGGCACAGGGGTTTGGGACTGAAGCTTTCTTT. This encodes CASILEAQGFGTEAFF.

Many counts were recorded for this clone. This chain links TRBV7-3 with TRBJ2-5, with 7 bases matching TRBD1. Trimming at V came to 11 bases and at J to 4 bases, leaving 16 bases not matched to a gene. This CDR3 has 15 residues. CDR1 and CDR2 (germline): SGHTA, FQGTGA. CDR3 region: CAPRGSRGRRETQYF. CDR3 DNA: TGTGCCCCCAGGGGGAGTCGCGGCCGGAGAGAGACCCAGTACTTC.

This clone was recorded at least ten times. A single base separates this from a much larger clone, so it may be a read error. Other DNA sequences in this sample translate to the same CDR3. The rearrangement joins TRBV28 to TRBJ1-4, with 8 nucleotides matching TRBD1. Germline trimming cut 7 bases from V and 11 bases from J; bases unmatched to any gene: 18. This CDR3 comprises 16 residues. Germline-derived CDR1 and CDR2 are MDHEN and SYDVKM. CDR3 DNA: TGTGCCAGCAACGGACAGGGAGGAGGTAGGACTGGGAAACTGTTTTTT. Translation: CASNGQGGGRTGKLFF.

This clone was counted at least ten times. The chain combines TRBV29-1 with TRBJ2-3, with 9 positions matching TRBD2. The J segment lost 4 bases and the V segment lost 6 bases, leaving 11 bases of the junction unmatched. The CDR3 has 15 residues. The germline V gene has CDR1 SQVTM and CDR2 ANQGSEA. In DNA, the CDR3 is TGCAGCGTGGGGCGGGAGGGCCACTTCCCAGATACGCAGTATTTT. This translates into CSVGREGHFPDTQYF.

Details on this clone: The germline gene is not matched at one end of the junction; a read error may be the cause. V gene TRBV4-2 combines with J gene TRBJ2-2, with 12 bases matching TRBD1. This CDR3 has 17 residues. Germline V gene sequence: CDR1 LGHNA, CDR2 YNFKEQ. The CDR3 sequence is CASRSFRGQGANGEMFF. The CDR3 DNA follows: TGTGCCAGCAGATCGTTTCGGGGACAGGGGGCGAACGGGGAGATGTTTTTT.

About this clone itself: Different DNA sequences within this sample yield the same CDR3. V gene TRBV2 combines with J gene TRBJ1-1; possible D gene TRBD1, 5 bases. The germline gives CDR1 SNHLY, CDR2 FYNNEI. The CDR3 length is 17 residues. The V end lost 5 bases, the J end lost 7 bases, and 26 bases lay between the germline ends. This CDR3 is CASSRGLGGGARVEAFF. The CDR3 DNA follows: TGTGCCAGCAGTCGGGGCCTGGGTGGTGGGGCGCGGGTTGAAGCTTTCTTT. The entire variable domain, with the rest obtained from reference TRBV2 and TRBJ1-1, is as follows: EPEVTQTPSHQVTQMGQEVILRCVPISNHLYFYWYRQILGQKVEFLVSFYNNEISEKSEIFDDQFSVERPDGSNFTLKIRSTKLEDSAMYFCASSRGLGGGARVEAFFGQGTRLTVV.

This clone was picked up many times. The chain combines TRBV27 with TRBJ1-2, with 9 bases fitting TRBD1. This CDR3 has 14 residues. Trimming took 6 bases from V and 2 from J; bases not matched to a gene: 4. CDR1 and CDR2 (germline): MNHEY, SMNVEV (reference sequence). Written as DNA, the CDR3 is TGTGCCAGCAGACGGGACAGGGCGAACTATGGCTACACCTTC. Translating it yields CASRRDRANYGYTF.

This clone has ten or more counts. The same CDR3 arises from other DNA sequences in this sample as well. V and J are TRBV20-1 and TRBJ2-3; perhaps TRBD2 as D (5 bases). The CDR3 contains 13 residues. The germline gives CDR1 DFQATT, CDR2 SNEGSKA (reference sequence). V was shortened by 5 bases and J by 1 base, with 10 bases between the two germline ends. The CDR3 region is CSALGRGTDTQYF. As DNA, the CDR3 is TGCAGTGCTCTAGGGCGGGGCACAGATACGCAGTATTTT.

This clone was found many times. The chain employs TRBV15 and TRBJ2-3, with TRBD1 matching 7 bases. Germline V gene sequence: CDR1 LNHNV, CDR2 YYDKDF (reference sequence). Losses at the gene ends were 2 bases for V and 5 bases for J; bases not matched to a gene: 10. There are 16 residues in the CDR3. The CDR3 region is CATSRHRGRQGDTQYF. The CDR3 nucleotides read TGTGCCACCAGCAGACATAGGGGCAGACAGGGAGATACGCAGTATTTT. Using reference TRBV15 and TRBJ2-3 for the parts outside the CDR3, the full variable domain is DAMVIQNPRYQVTQFGKPVTLSCSQTLNHNVMYWYQQKSSQAPKLLFHYYDKDFNNEADTPDNFQSRRPNTSFCFLDIRSPGLGDTAMYLCATSRHRGRQGDTQYFGPGTRLTVL.

This clone appeared a few times. The chain carries TRBV20-1 and TRBJ2-3; 9 bases align to TRBD1. The CDR3 runs to 15 residues. Germline CDR1 and CDR2: DFQATT and SNEGSKA (reference sequence). Trimming at V came to 3 bases and at J to 6 bases, leaving 10 bases not matched to a gene. The CDR3 nucleotides read TGCAGTGCTAGCCTCGGACAGGGGATGTCGGATACGCAGTATTTT. It translates to CSASLGQGMSDTQYF.

The chain has TRBV18 and TRBJ2-7; 9 positions match TRBD1. The junction had 4 bases not matched to a gene; V was cut back by 4 bases and J by 3 bases. The germline V gene has CDR1 KGHSH and CDR2 LQKENI. CDR3 length equals 14 residues. In DNA form, the CDR3 reads TGTGCCAGCTCACGAGGACAGGGGATCTACGAGCAGTACTTC. Translating it yields CASSRGQGIYEQYF.

This clone was found many times. The chain carries TRBV6-4 and TRBJ2-1; 10 bases match TRBD1. V lost 4 bases, J lost 2 bases, and 5 bases stayed unmatched. The CDR3 length is 16 residues. The germline V gene encodes CDR1 MRHNA and CDR2 SNTAGT. CDR3 nucleotide sequence: TGTGCCAGCAGTGTAGGGACAGGGGACCCCTACAATGAGCAGTTCTTC. This codes for CASSVGTGDPYNEQFF.